This T cell receptor (beta chain) was identified during a study of Ad26.COV2.S vaccination and SARS-CoV-2 variants. Treatment noted: around 19 received Ad26.COV2.S at low or high dose, single or two shots; roughly five received placebo; per-sample allocation not given. Specimen acquisition occurred on day 63 following the initial vaccine or placebo injection. Losses at the gene ends were 5 bases for V and 4 bases for J; bases not matched to a gene: 4. The CDR3 has 13 amino acids. Only in-frame clones appear in the TCRdb table, and some are missing; sequencing was by immunoSEQ multiplex PCR. Here the sample spans 380,000 or so clones, 83% being singletons.

V is TRBV12-3 or TRBV12-4 and J is TRBJ1-2; 7 bases align to TRBD1. This receptor was identified in a person between 18 and 65 years old who received the Ad26.COV2.S COVID-19 vaccine or a placebo. The material sequenced was peripheral blood, taken in a trial of Ad26.COV2.S vaccine versus placebo. The CDR3 DNA reads as TGTGCCAGCAGTGCGACAGGGAGCTATGGCTACACCTTC. It is translated as CASSATGSYGYTF.